This is a list of T cell receptor beta chains from one sample in a study of blood T cells in healthy people across ages. TCRdb re-derived calls from the 5' RACE reads in MiXCR, one entry per CDR3 protein. The profile covers 1.8 million or so distinct CDR3 sequences, with 30% to 40% appearing a single time and under 25% taken by the ten largest. Sequencing used blood. The origin of the receptors is a human donor in good health. Both conserved end residues are trimmed from each CDR3. Each record gives: V gene, J gene, CDR3 protein.

v_call: TRBV29-1
j_call: -
cdr3_aa: SVVTSGRFEQY

v_call: TRBV12-3/TRBV12-4
j_call: TRBJ2-7
cdr3_aa: ASTHWGKRETRY

v_call: TRBV6-2/TRBV6-3
j_call: TRBJ1-5
cdr3_aa: ASSPTGYSNQPQH

v_call: TRBV7-2
j_call: TRBJ2-1
cdr3_aa: ASVGLAGGTVDNEQF

v_call: TRBV24-1
j_call: TRBJ2-1
cdr3_aa: ATSDPRGAAYNEQF

v_call: TRBV9
j_call: TRBJ2-1
cdr3_aa: ASSPRRGVYNEQF

v_call: TRBV20-1
j_call: TRBJ1-2
cdr3_aa: SARDLEGYGYT

v_call: TRBV6-5
j_call: TRBJ1-5
cdr3_aa: ASSYLSGGYQRGNQPQH

v_call: TRBV6-1
j_call: TRBJ2-5
cdr3_aa: ASSERGERTQY

v_call: TRBV20-1
j_call: TRBJ2-6
cdr3_aa: SAREYSGANVLT

v_call: TRBV7-9
j_call: TRBJ1-1
cdr3_aa: ASSLEEGMNTEAF

v_call: TRBV2
j_call: TRBJ1-5
cdr3_aa: ASSQDSNSNQPQH

v_call: TRBV28
j_call: TRBJ2-5
cdr3_aa: ASSLDRGAETQY

v_call: TRBV7-3
j_call: TRBJ2-1
cdr3_aa: ASSLHSSRWF

v_call: TRBV10-3
j_call: TRBJ2-2
cdr3_aa: AIRSRGNTGELF

v_call: TRBV6-1
j_call: TRBJ2-1
cdr3_aa: ASSVTSGGPTSYNEQF

v_call: TRBV28
j_call: TRBJ2-5
cdr3_aa: ASRARFVRVKTPY

v_call: TRBV6-5
j_call: TRBJ2-7
cdr3_aa: ASTDDRDHEQY

v_call: TRBV6-5
j_call: TRBJ1-1
cdr3_aa: ASSSPTGATTNTEAF

v_call: TRBV7-2
j_call: TRBJ1-2
cdr3_aa: ASSPRTGAGYT